This TCR beta chain was found in a study of T cell repertoires in cytomegalovirus infection (dated by TCRdb to the late 2010s). Context from the whole study: The HLA type of each donor mattered for the analysis, because public TCR beta signatures pointed to carriage of CMV infection along with the matching HLA type.

Notes on this clonotype: No antigen is known for it. No quality values exist for individual bases; no much larger clone is one base distant.

The sequencer listed for this sample is Illumina HiSeq 1500. TCRdb reanalyzed the raw reads on its own, using fastp at Q25 for trimming and MiXCR for clone calling, and kept in-frame beta chains. Every CDR3 protein is listed once, alongside the most common genes and DNA of its rows. Here the sample has roughly 310,000 distinct CDR3 sequences; about a sixth occur a single time. Jointly, the top ten make up around 12% of the sample. General conclusions and limits of the study: In both this cohort and an independent cohort of 350 to 400 donors, the cumulative frequency of public TCR beta family members distinguished carriers of CMV infection plus the relevant HLA type. The ex vivo response was dominated by HLA-C-restricted CMV-specific TCR beta clonotypes, and the single most frequent clonotype in two of eight donors was supplied by these HLA-C-restricted clonotypes.

The V end gives up 1 base and the J end 3 bases, leaving 8 bases in the junction not matched to a gene. CDR1 DFQATT and CDR2 SNEGSKA were looked up in the germline V gene (reference sequence). The CDR3 starts with the cysteine, ends with the phenylalanine, and has 15 residues. This entry keeps only the CDR3 DNA: 45 bases, framed from base 1. The sequence derives from a human donor in good health (CMV status not recorded). Some clones in this sample may be carry-over from other donors' samples. The sample comprised PBMCs. This chain is built from TRBV20-1 and TRBJ2-7; 8 central bases correspond to TRBD2. In nucleotides, the sequence is TGCAGTGCTAGAGGCTCCGGGACTAGAGTCTACGAGCAGTACTTC. It is translated as CSARGSGTRVYEQYF.